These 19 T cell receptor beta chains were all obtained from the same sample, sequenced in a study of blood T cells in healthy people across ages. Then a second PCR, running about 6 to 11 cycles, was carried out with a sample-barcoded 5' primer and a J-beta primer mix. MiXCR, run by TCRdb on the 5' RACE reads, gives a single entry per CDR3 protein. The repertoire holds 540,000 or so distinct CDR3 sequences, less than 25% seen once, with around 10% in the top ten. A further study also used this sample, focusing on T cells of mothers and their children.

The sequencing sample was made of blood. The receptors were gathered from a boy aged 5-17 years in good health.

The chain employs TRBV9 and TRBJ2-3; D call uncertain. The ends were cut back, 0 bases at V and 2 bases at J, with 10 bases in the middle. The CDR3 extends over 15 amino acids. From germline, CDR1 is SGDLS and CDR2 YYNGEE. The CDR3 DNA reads TGTGCCAGCAGCGTAGCTATAAGGAACACAGATACGCAGTATTTT. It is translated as CASSVAIRNTDTQYF.

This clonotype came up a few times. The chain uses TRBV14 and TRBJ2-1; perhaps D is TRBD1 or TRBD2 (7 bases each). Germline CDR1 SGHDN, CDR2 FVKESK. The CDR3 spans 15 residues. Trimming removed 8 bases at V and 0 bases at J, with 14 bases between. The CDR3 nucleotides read TGTGCCAGCGGGGAGGGACAGAGCTCCTACAATGAGCAGTTCTTC. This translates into CASGEGQSSYNEQFF.

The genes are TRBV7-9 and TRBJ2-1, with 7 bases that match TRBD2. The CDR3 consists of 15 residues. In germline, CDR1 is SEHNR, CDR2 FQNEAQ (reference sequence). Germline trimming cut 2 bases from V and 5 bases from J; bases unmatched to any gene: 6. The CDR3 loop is CASSLYGGGNNEQFF. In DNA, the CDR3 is TGTGCCAGCAGCTTATATGGGGGGGGTAACAATGAGCAGTTCTTC.

The CDR3 nucleotides are TGTGCCAGTAGTATTTCCAGGGGGCAAGAGACCCAGTACTTC. Encoded protein: CASSISRGQETQYF. The chain joins TRBV19 to TRBJ2-5; TRBD1 matches 7 bases. Germline CDR1 and CDR2: LNHDA and SQIVND (reference sequence). V was pared by 3 bases and J by 2 bases, with 3 bases of the junction left unmatched. The CDR3 sequence is 14 residues long.

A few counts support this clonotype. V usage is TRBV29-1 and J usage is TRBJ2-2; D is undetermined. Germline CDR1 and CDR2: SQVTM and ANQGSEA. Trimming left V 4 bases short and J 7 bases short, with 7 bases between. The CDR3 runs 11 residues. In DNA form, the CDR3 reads TGCAGCGTTGGTAGTCACGGGGAGCTGTTTTTT. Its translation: CSVGSHGELFF.

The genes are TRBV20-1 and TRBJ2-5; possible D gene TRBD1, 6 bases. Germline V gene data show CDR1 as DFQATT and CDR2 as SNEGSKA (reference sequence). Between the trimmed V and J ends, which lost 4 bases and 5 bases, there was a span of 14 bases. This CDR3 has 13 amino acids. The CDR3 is CSAITSRGETQYF. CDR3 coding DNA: TGCAGTGCTATTACTTCGAGGGGGGAGACCCAGTACTTC.

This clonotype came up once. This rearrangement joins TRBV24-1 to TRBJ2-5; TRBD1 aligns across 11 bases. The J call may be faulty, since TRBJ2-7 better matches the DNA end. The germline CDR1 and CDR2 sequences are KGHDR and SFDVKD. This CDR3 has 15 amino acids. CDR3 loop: CATRPGQGEDYEQYV. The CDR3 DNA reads TGTGCCACCAGGCCGGGACAGGGGGAGGACTACGAGCAGTACGTC.

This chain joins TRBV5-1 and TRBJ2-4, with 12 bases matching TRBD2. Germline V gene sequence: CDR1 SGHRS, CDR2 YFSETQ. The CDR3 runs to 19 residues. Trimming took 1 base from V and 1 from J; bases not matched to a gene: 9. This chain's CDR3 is CASSLPLAGGPEAKNIQYF. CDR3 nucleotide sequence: TGCGCCAGCAGCTTGCCCCTAGCGGGAGGGCCAGAGGCCAAAAACATTCAGTACTTC.

The CDR3 sequence: CASTKDSRSYEQYF. CDR3 DNA sequence: TGTGCCAGCACCAAGGACAGCCGCTCCTACGAGCAGTACTTC. This chain connects TRBV7-9 to TRBJ2-5; D might be TRBD1 (6 bases). The DNA end is more similar to TRBJ2-7, so the J call may be wrong. CDR1 is SEHNR, CDR2 FQNEAQ, per germline (reference sequence). The CDR3 length is 14 residues.

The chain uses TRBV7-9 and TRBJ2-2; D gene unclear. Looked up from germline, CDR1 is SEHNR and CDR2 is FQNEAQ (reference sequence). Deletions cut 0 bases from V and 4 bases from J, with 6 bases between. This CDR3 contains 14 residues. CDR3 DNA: TGTGCCAGCAGCTTAGCGTCGGGCACCGGGGAGCTGTTTTTT. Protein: CASSLASGTGELFF.

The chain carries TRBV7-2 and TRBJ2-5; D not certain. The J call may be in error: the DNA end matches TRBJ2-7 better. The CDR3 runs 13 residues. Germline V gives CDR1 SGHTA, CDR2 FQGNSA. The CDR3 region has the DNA TGTGCCAGCAGCTCAGACGTGGGATACGAGCAGTACTTC. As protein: CASSSDVGYEQYF.

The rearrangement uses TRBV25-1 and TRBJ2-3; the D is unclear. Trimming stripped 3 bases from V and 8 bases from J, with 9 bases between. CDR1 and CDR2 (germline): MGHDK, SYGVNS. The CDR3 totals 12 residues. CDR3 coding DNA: TGTGCCAGCAGTGACAAGGAGATTACGCAGTATTTT. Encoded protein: CASSDKEITQYF.

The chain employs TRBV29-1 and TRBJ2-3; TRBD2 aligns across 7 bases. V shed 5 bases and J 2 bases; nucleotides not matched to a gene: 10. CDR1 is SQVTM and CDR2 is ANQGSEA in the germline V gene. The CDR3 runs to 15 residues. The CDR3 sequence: CSVSPLARVTDTQYF. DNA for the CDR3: TGCAGCGTTTCACCACTAGCGCGAGTCACAGATACGCAGTATTTT.

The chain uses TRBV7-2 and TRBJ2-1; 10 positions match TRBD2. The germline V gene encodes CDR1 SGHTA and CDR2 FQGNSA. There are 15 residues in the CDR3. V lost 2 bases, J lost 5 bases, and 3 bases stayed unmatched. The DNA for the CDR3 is TGTGCCAGCAGCTTAAGCGGGAGGGCCCACAATGAGCAGTTCTTC. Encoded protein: CASSLSGRAHNEQFF.

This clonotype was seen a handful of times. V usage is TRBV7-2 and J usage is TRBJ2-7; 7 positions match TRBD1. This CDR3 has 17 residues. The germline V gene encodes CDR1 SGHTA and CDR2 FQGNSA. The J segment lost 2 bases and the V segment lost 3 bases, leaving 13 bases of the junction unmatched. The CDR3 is CASSLFADRQLAYEQYF. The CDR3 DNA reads TGTGCCAGCAGCTTGTTCGCGGACAGGCAACTCGCCTACGAGCAGTACTTC. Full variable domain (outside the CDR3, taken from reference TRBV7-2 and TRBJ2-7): GAGVSQSPSNKVTEKGKDVELRCDPISGHTALYWYRQSLGQGLEFLIYFQGNSAPDKSGLPSDRFSAERTGGSVSTLTIQRTQQEDSAVYLCASSLFADRQLAYEQYFGPGTRLTVT.

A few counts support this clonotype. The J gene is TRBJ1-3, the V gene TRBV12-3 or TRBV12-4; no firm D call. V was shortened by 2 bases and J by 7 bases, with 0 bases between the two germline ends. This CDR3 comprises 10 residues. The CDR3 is CASSLNTIYF. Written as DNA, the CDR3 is TGTGCCAGCAGTTTAAACACCATATATTTT.

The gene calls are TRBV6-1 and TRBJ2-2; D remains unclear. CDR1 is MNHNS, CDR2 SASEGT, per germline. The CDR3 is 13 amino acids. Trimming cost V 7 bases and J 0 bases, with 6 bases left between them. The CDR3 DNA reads TGTGCCAGCATCAAGGCGAACACCGGGGAGCTGTTTTTT. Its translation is CASIKANTGELFF.

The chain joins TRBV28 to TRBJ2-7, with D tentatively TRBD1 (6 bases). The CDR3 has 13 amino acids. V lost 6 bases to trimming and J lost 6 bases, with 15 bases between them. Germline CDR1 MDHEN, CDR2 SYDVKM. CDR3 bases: TGTGCCAGCAGCTCAGGGCAGGGGATCGAGCAGTACTTC. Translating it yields CASSSGQGIEQYF.

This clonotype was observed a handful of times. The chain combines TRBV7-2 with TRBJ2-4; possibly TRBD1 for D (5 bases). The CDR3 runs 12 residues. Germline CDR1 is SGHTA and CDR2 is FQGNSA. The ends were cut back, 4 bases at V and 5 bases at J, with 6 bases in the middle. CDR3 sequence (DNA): TGTGCCAGCAGCTCGACAGAAAACATTCAGTACTTC. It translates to CASSSTENIQYF.